The TCR beta chain under discussion was sequenced for a study of blood T cell repertoires in COVID-19. Only in-frame clones appear in the TCRdb table, and some are missing; sequencing was by immunoSEQ multiplex PCR. The sample carries just under 350,000 clones, around nine tenths recorded once. The ends lost 5 bases at V and 1 base at J; junction bases unmatched: 12. Per the germline V gene, CDR1 is SGHNT and CDR2 is YYREEE (reference sequence). The CDR3 extends over 17 amino acids. The rearrangement joins TRBV5-4 to TRBJ2-1; 7 nucleotides align to TRBD1. Source material: peripheral blood. This clonotype originated in a woman aged 18-29 years who had recovered from COVID-19. DNA of the CDR3: TGTGCCAGCAGACTAGGGGGTCCGGGACAGTCCTACAATGAGCAGTTCTTC. Translation gives CASRLGGPGQSYNEQFF. The variable domain in full, with the rest retrieved from reference TRBV5-4 and TRBJ2-1, is ETGVTQSPTHLIKTRGQQVTLRCSSQSGHNTVSWYQQALGQGPQFIFQYYREEENGRGNFPPRFSGLQFPNYSSELNVNALELDDSALYLCASRLGGPGQSYNEQFFGPGTRLTVL.